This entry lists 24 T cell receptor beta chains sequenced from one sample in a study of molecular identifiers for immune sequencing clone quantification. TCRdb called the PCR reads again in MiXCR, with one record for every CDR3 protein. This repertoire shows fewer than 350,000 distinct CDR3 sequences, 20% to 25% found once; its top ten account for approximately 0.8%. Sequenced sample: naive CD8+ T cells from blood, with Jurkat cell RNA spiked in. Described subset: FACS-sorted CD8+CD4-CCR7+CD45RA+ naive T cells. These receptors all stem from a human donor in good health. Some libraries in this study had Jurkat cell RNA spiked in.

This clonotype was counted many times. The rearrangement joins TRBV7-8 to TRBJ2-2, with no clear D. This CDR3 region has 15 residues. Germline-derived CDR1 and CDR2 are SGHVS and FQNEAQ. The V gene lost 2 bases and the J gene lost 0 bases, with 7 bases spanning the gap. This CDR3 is CASSLFGSNTGELFF. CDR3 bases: TGTGCCAGCAGCTTATTCGGTTCGAACACCGGGGAGCTGTTTTTT.

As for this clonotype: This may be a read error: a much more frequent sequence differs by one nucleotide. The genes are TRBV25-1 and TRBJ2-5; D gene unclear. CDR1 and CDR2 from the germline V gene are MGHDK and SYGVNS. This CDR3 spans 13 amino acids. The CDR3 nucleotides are TGTGCCAGCAGTGATGCGAACGAAGAGACCCTGTACTTC. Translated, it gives CASSDANEETLYF.

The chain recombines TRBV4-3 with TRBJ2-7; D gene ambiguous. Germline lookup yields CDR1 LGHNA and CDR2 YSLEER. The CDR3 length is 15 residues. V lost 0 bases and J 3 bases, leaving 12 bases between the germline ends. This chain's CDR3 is CASSQDAAASYEQYF. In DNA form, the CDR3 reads TGCGCCAGCAGCCAAGACGCTGCGGCCAGCTACGAGCAGTACTTC.

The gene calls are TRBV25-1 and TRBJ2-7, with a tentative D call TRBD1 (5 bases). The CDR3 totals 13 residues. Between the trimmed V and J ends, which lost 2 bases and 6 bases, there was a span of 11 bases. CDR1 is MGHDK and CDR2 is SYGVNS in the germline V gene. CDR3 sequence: CASSERHRSEQYF. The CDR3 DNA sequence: TGTGCCAGCAGTGAAAGACACAGGTCCGAGCAGTACTTC.

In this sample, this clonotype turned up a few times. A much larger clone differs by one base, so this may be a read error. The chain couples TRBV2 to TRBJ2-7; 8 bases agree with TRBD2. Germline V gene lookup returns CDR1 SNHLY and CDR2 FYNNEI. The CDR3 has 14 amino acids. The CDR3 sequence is CAGRLTSDLYEQYF. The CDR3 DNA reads TGTGCCGGCAGGCTGACTAGCGACCTCTACGAGCAGTACTTC. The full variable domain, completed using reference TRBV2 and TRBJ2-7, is EPEVTQTPSHQVTQMGQEVILRCVPISNHLYFYWYRQILGQKVEFLVSFYNNEISEKSEIFDDQFSVERPDGSNFTLKIRSTKLEDSAMYFCAGRLTSDLYEQYFGPGTRLTVT.

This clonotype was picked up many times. The CDR3 sequence: CSVVGLEETQYF. CDR3 in DNA: TGCAGCGTTGTGGGGCTAGAAGAGACCCAGTACTTC. The rearrangement links TRBV29-1 to TRBJ2-5; TRBD1 is a possible D gene (5 bases). Trimming shortened V by 4 bases and J by 3 bases, and 9 bases separated the two germline ends. This CDR3 is built from 12 residues. The germline CDR1 and CDR2 sequences are SQVTM and ANQGSEA.

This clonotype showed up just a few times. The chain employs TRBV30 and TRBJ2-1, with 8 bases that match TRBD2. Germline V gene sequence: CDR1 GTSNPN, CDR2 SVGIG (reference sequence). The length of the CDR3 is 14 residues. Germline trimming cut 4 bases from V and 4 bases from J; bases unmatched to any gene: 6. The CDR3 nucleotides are TGTGCCTGGAACCTAGCGGGTTTATACAATGAGCAGTTCTTC. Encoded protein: CAWNLAGLYNEQFF.

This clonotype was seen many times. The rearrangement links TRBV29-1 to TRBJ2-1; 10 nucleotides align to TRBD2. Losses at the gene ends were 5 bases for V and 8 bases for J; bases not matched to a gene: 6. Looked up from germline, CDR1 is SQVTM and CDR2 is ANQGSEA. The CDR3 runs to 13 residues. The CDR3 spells CSVPASGSYEQFF. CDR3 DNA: TGCAGCGTTCCGGCTAGCGGGAGCTATGAGCAGTTCTTC.

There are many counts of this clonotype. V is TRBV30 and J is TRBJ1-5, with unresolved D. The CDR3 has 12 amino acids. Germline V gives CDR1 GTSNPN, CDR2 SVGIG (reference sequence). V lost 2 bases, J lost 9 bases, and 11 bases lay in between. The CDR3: CAWSTEARPQHF. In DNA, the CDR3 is TGTGCCTGGAGTACAGAGGCGCGGCCCCAGCATTTT.

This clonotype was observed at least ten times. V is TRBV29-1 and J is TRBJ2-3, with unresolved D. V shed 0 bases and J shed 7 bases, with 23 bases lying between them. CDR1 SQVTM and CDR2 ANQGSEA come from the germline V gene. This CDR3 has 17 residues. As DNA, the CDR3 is TGCAGCGTTGAAGATACGCCTCTCCCTTCTGATGCAAATACGCAGTATTTT. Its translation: CSVEDTPLPSDANTQYF.

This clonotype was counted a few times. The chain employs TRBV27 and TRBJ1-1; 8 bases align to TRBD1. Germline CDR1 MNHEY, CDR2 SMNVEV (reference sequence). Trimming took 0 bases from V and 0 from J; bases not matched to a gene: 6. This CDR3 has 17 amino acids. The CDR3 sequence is CASSLSGQGYVNTEAFF. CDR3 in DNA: TGTGCCAGCAGTTTATCCGGACAGGGTTACGTGAACACTGAAGCTTTCTTT.

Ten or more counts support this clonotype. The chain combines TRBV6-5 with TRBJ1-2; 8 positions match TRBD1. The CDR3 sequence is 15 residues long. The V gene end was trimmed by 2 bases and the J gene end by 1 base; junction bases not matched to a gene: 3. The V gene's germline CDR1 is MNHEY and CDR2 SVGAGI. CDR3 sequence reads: CASSYGTGVNYGYTF. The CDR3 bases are TGTGCCAGCAGTTACGGGACAGGTGTTAACTATGGCTACACCTTC.

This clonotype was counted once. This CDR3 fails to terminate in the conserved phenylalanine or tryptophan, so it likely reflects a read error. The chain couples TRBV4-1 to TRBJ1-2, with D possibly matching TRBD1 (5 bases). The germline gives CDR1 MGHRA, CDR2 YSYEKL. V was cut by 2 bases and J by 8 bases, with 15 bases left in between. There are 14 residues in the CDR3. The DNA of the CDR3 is TGCGCCAGCAGCCAAACTGGGGGGTTTGGAGGCTACACCTCC. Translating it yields CASSQTGGFGGYTS.

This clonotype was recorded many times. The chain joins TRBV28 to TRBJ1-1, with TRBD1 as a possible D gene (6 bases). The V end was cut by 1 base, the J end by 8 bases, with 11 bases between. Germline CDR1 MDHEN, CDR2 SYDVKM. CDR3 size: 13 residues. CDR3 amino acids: CASSLSGGQEAFF. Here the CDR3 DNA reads TGTGCCAGCAGTTTATCGGGGGGGCAAGAAGCTTTCTTT.

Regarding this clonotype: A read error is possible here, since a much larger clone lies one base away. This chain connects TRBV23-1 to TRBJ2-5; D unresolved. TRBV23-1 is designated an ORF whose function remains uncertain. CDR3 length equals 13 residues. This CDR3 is CASYLGTAEIQYF. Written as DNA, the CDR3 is TGCGCCAGCTACCTTGGTACCGCAGAGATCCAGTACTTC.

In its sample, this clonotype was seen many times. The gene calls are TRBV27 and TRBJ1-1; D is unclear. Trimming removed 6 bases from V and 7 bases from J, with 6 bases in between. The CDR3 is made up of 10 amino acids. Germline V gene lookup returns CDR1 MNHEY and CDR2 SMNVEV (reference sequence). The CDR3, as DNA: TGTGCCAGCAGATTTGTTGAAGCTTTCTTT. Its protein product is CASRFVEAFF.

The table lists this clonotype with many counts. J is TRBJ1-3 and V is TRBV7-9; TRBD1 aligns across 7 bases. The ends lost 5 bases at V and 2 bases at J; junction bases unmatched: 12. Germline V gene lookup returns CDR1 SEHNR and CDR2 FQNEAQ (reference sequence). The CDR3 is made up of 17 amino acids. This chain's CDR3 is CASSPWDSGMTGNTIYF. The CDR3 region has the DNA TGTGCCAGCAGCCCCTGGGACAGTGGGATGACTGGAAACACCATATATTTT.

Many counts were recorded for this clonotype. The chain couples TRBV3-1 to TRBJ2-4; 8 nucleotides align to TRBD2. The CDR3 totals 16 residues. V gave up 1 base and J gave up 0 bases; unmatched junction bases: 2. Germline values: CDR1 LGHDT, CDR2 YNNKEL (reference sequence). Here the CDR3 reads CASSQGAGVAKNIQYF. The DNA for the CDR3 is TGTGCCAGCAGCCAAGGAGCGGGGGTAGCCAAAAACATTCAGTACTTC. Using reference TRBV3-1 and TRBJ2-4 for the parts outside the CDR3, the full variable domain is DTAVSQTPKYLVTQMGNDKSIKCEQNLGHDTMYWYKQDSKKFLKIMFSYNNKELIINETVPNRFSPKSPDKAHLNLHINSLELGDSAVYFCASSQGAGVAKNIQYFGAGTRLSVL.

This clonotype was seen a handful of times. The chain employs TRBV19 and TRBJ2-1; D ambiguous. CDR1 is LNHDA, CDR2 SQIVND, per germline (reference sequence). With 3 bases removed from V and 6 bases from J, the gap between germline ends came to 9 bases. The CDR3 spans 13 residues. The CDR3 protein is CASSIGTANEQFF. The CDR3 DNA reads TGTGCCAGTAGTATTGGAACTGCCAATGAGCAGTTCTTC.

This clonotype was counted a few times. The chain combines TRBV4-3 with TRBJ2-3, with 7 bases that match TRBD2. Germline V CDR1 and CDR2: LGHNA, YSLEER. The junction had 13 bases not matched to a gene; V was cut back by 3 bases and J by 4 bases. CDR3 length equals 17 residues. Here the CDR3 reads CASSHDSVGGPPDTQYF. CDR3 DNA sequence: TGCGCCAGCAGCCATGACAGCGTGGGAGGGCCCCCAGATACGCAGTATTTT.

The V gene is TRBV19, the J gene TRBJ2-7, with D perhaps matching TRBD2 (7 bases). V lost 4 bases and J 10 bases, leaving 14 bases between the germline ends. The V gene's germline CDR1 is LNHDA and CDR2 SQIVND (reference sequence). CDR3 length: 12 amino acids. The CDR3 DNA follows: TGTGCCAGTAGTACGACTGGGGGGGGCCAGTACTTC. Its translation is CASSTTGGGQYF.

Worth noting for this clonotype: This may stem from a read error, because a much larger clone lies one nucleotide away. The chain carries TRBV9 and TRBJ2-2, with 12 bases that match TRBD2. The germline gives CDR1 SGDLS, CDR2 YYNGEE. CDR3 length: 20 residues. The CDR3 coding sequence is TGTGCCGGCAGCGAGCAACCGGGACTAGCGGGTCTAAGGAACACCGGGGAGCTGTTTTTT. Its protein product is CAGSEQPGLAGLRNTGELFF. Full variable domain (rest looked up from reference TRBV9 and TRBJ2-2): DSGVTQTPKHLITATGQRVTLRCSPRSGDLSVYWYQQSLDQGLQFLIQYYNGEERAKGNILERFSAQQFPDLHSELNLSSLELGDSALYFCAGSEQPGLAGLRNTGELFFGEGSRLTVL.

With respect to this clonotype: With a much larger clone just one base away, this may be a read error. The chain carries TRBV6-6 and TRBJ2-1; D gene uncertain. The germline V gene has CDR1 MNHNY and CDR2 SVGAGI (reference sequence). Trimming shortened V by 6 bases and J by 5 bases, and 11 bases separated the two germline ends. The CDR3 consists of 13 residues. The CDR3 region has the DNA TGTGCCAGCAGAGTAACTAAGAACAATGAGCAGTTCTTC. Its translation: CASRVTKNNEQFF.

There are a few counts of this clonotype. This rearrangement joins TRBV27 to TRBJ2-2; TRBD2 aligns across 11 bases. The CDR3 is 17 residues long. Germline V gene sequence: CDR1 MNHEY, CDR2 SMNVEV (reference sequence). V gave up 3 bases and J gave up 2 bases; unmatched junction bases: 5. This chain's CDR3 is CASSLLAGGRNTGELFF. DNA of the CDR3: TGTGCCAGCAGTTTGCTAGCGGGGGGAAGAAACACCGGGGAGCTGTTTTTT.